These 10 T cell receptor beta chains were all obtained from the same sample, sequenced in a study of blood T cell repertoires in COVID-19 (dated by TCRdb to 2020 to 2022). The library was built by means of the immunoSEQ multiplex PCR assay. As stored in TCRdb, this immuneACCESS dataset retains in-frame rearrangements with V and J assigned. A fraction of the clones does not appear; measured against another copy, unresolved V genes explain less than half of the discrepancy, and the remainder lacks a known reason. In all, the sample holds under 150,000 clones, and around nine tenths of those were seen once. The ten largest clonotypes hold approximately 2.2% of the sample. The sample taken for sequencing was PBMCs or T cells enriched from blood (not recorded which). The source of these receptors is a woman between 50 and 59 years old who had recovered from COVID-19.

This clone came up once. J is TRBJ2-2 and V is TRBV5-1; 7 bases agree with TRBD2. V lost 0 bases and J lost 1; bases outside the gene matches: 6. Germline CDR1 is SGHRS and CDR2 is YFSETQ. This CDR3 contains 17 residues. The CDR3 sequence is CASSLAVTGGNTGELFF. DNA of the CDR3: TGCGCCAGCAGCTTGGCCGTCACGGGGGGGAACACCGGGGAGCTGTTTTTT. Full variable domain (missing parts from reference TRBV5-1 and TRBJ2-2): KAGVTQTPRYLIKTRGQQVTLSCSPISGHRSVSWYQQTPGQGLQFLFEYFSETQRNKGNFPGRFSGRQFSNSRSEMNVSTLELGDSALYLCASSLAVTGGNTGELFFGEGSRLTVL.

The chain recombines TRBV14 with TRBJ1-1; the D is unclear. Trimming cost V 4 bases and J 5 bases, with 14 bases left between them. Germline CDR1 reads SGHDN; CDR2 reads FVKESK. The CDR3 sequence is 14 residues long. The chain's CDR3 is CASSPRSSRTEAFF. CDR3 DNA: TGTGCCAGCAGCCCCCGGTCTTCGAGGACTGAAGCTTTCTTT.

This chain joins TRBV7-9 and TRBJ2-7; 8 bases map to TRBD1. CDR1 and CDR2 from the germline V gene are SEHNR and FQNEAQ (reference sequence). J was trimmed by 5 bases and V by 4 bases; bases with no gene match: 10. CDR3 length equals 15 residues. CDR3 DNA sequence: TGTGCCAGCAGCTCGACCACGGACAGGGAGAACGAGCAGTACTTC. Protein sequence: CASSSTTDRENEQYF.

V and J are TRBV14 and TRBJ2-7; 9 bases map to TRBD1. The germline gives CDR1 SGHDN, CDR2 FVKESK. V lost 4 bases to trimming and J lost 5 bases; unmatched junction nucleotides: 6. The length of the CDR3 is 14 residues. CDR3 protein: CASSPRTGVHEQYF. CDR3 in DNA: TGTGCCAGCAGCCCTCGGACAGGGGTCCACGAGCAGTACTTC.

The rearrangement joins TRBV30 to TRBJ2-2, with 8 bases fitting TRBD2. The CDR3 covers 13 residues. Trimming took 7 bases from V and 3 from J; bases not matched to a gene: 4. Germline V gene sequence: CDR1 GTSNPN, CDR2 SVGIG (reference sequence). CDR3 DNA: TGTGCCTCGGCGGGGGGTTACACCGGGGAGCTGTTTTTT. Translating gives CASAGGYTGELFF.

CDR3 in DNA: TGCGCCAGCAGCCAGGGGGACACCTCCTACGAGCAGTACTTC. Encoded protein: CASSQGDTSYEQYF. V gene TRBV4-1 combines with J gene TRBJ2-7; the D gene is possibly TRBD1 (6 bases). Trimming pared 3 bases from V and 0 bases from J, leaving 9 bases between. Germline CDR1 is MGHRA and CDR2 is YSYEKL. The CDR3 contains 14 residues.

The chain uses TRBV19 and TRBJ2-1; the D gene is possibly TRBD2 (5 bases). CDR1 is LNHDA, CDR2 SQIVND, per germline (reference sequence). The CDR3 is 14 amino acids. V was clipped by 8 bases and J by 3 bases, with 14 bases between them. The DNA of the CDR3 is TGTGCCAGTTCCTTCGAGGGTTACTACAATGAGCAGTTCTTC. This gives the protein CASSFEGYYNEQFF.

This clone showed up just a few times. V usage is TRBV7-9 and J usage is TRBJ1-2, with D tentatively TRBD1 (5 bases). CDR1 is SEHNR and CDR2 is FQNEAQ in the germline V gene (reference sequence). The CDR3 is 14 residues long. V lost 4 bases to trimming and J lost 4 bases, with 13 bases between them. Written as DNA, the CDR3 is TGTGCCAGCAGCTCCCAGACAGCCCCCTATGGCTACACCTTC. Its protein is CASSSQTAPYGYTF. Using reference TRBV7-9 and TRBJ1-2 for the parts outside the CDR3, the full variable domain is DTGVSQNPRHKITKRGQNVTFRCDPISEHNRLYWYRQTLGQGPEFLTYFQNEAQLEKSRLLSDRFSAERPKGSFSTLEIQRTEQGDSAMYLCASSSQTAPYGYTFGSGTRLTVV.

The chain couples TRBV7-8 to TRBJ1-6; D gene uncertain. This CDR3 is 15 amino acids long. V shed 5 bases and J shed 7 bases, with 15 bases lying between them. In germline, CDR1 is SGHVS, CDR2 FQNEAQ. CDR3 loop: CASSPTGWLNSPLHF. Written as DNA, the CDR3 is TGTGCCAGCAGCCCTACGGGGTGGCTGAATTCACCCCTCCACTTT.

The chain has TRBV19 and TRBJ2-1; a weak D match, TRBD2 (5 bases). The germline V and J ends were trimmed by 5 bases and 5 bases, with 13 bases remaining between them. The CDR3 totals 14 residues. From germline, CDR1 is LNHDA and CDR2 SQIVND (reference sequence). DNA of the CDR3: TGTGCCAGTAGTTCCCCGGGGTTTAACAATGAGCAGTTCTTC. Amino acid sequence: CASSSPGFNNEQFF.